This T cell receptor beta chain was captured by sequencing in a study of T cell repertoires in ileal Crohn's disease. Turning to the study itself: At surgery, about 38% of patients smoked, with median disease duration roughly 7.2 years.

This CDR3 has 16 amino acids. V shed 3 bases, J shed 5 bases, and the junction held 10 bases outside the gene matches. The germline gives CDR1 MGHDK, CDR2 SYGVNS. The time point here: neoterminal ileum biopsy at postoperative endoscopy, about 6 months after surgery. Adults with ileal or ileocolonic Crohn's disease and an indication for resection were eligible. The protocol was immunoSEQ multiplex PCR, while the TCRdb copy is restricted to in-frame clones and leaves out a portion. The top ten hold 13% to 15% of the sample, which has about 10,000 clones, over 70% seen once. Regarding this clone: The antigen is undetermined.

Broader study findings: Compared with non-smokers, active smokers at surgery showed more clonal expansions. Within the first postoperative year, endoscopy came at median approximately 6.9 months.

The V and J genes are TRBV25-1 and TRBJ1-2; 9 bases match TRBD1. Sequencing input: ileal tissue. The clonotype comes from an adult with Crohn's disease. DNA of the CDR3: TGTGCCAGCAGTGACGAGACAGGGGGGGGACTATATGGCTACACCTTC. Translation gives CASSDETGGGLYGYTF.